Shown below are 27 T cell receptor beta chains from a single sample sequenced in a study of blood T cell repertoires in COVID-19. TCRdb's table, derived via immunoSEQ multiplex PCR, lists solely in-frame clones and lacks some. The profile shows 300,000 to 400,000 clones, approximately 88% of them singletons. The sequenced sample consisted of peripheral blood. These receptors all come from a man aged 25-40 years with COVID-19, enrolled during active disease.

J is TRBJ2-2 and V is TRBV18, with a possible D match to TRBD1 (6 bases). V lost 1 base to trimming and J lost 1 base, with 10 bases between them. The germline gives CDR1 KGHSH, CDR2 LQKENI. The CDR3 extends over 16 amino acids. The CDR3 DNA follows: TGTGCCAGCTCACCACGCCAACAGGGGAACACCGGGGAGCTGTTTTTT. It translates to CASSPRQQGNTGELFF.

This sequence joins TRBV4-3 and TRBJ2-6; 9 nucleotides agree with TRBD1. V was pared by 3 bases and J by 4 bases, with 7 bases of the junction left unmatched. The CDR3 contains 17 residues. Germline V gene lookup returns CDR1 LGHNA and CDR2 YSLEER. In DNA, the CDR3 is TGCGCCAGCAGCCAGGATTCACAGGGGGCGGGGGCCAACGTCCTGACTTTC. Amino acid sequence: CASSQDSQGAGANVLTF.

The chain combines TRBV12-3 or TRBV12-4 with TRBJ1-2; D is undetermined. V was cut by 2 bases and J by 4 bases, with 8 bases left in between. The length of the CDR3 is 13 residues. CDR3 sequence reads: CASSLRVAYGYTF. In DNA form, the CDR3 reads TGTGCCAGCAGTTTACGTGTAGCCTATGGCTACACCTTC.

The chain carries TRBV5-6 and TRBJ2-5; 7 bases are shared with TRBD1. The CDR3 has 15 residues. After removal of 0 bases from V and 5 bases from J, the junction contained 7 bases not matched to a gene. Germline V CDR1 and CDR2: SGHDT, YYEEEE. CDR3 in amino acids: CASSLETGFLETQYF. CDR3 nucleotides: TGTGCCAGCAGCTTGGAGACAGGGTTTTTGGAGACCCAGTACTTC.

V usage is TRBV5-6 and J usage is TRBJ1-1; D possibly corresponds to TRBD1 (6 bases). The length of the CDR3 is 17 residues. The V end was cut by 5 bases, the J end by 1 base, with 21 bases between. From germline, CDR1 is SGHDT and CDR2 YYEEEE. The CDR3 reads CASRVVGIRGTNTEAFF. In nucleotides, the CDR3 is TGTGCCAGCAGAGTTGTGGGGATAAGGGGGACGAACACTGAAGCTTTCTTT.

This clone was counted once. The chain uses TRBV7-2 and TRBJ2-3; no definite D call. The V end lost 3 bases, the J end lost 6 bases, and 10 bases lay between the germline ends. The germline V gene encodes CDR1 SGHTA and CDR2 FQGNSA. This CDR3 is 13 amino acids long. CDR3 in DNA: TGTGCCAGCAGCTTTCGCGCTCCGGATACGCAGTATTTT. Protein: CASSFRAPDTQYF.

The chain combines TRBV4-3 with TRBJ1-6, with D perhaps TRBD1 (6 bases). The V gene's germline CDR1 is LGHNA and CDR2 YSLEER. Trimming removed 0 bases at V and 7 bases at J, with 13 bases between. CDR3 size: 16 residues. The CDR3 bases are TGCGCCAGCAGCCAAGATACGGGCAGGGGAAATTCACCCCTCCACTTT. Amino acids: CASSQDTGRGNSPLHF.

This rearrangement joins TRBV7-2 to TRBJ2-3; 9 nucleotides line up with TRBD2. With 6 bases clipped from V and 4 bases from J, the junction kept 11 bases outside the gene matches. From germline, CDR1 is SGHTA and CDR2 FQGNSA. The CDR3 loop spans 16 amino acids. DNA for the CDR3: TGTGCCAGCAGTTACTTCGGGCGGGGGGGCCCAGATACGCAGTATTTT. As protein: CASSYFGRGGPDTQYF.

The chain uses TRBV24-1 and TRBJ2-2, with TRBD1 matching 11 bases. The CDR3 spans 14 residues. The germline V gene encodes CDR1 KGHDR and CDR2 SFDVKD. Germline trimming cut 9 bases from V and 5 bases from J; bases unmatched to any gene: 4. CDR3 coding DNA: TGTGCCACCCGGGGACAGGGGGAAACCGGGGAGCTGTTTTTT. As protein: CATRGQGETGELFF.

V is TRBV2 and J is TRBJ2-1; unclear D gene. Germline V gene lookup returns CDR1 SNHLY and CDR2 FYNNEI. The CDR3 sequence is 16 residues long. Trimming pared 4 bases from V and 0 bases from J, leaving 13 bases between. DNA of the CDR3: TGTGCCAGCAGTGCACCACTTCCTAGCTCCTACAATGAGCAGTTCTTC. It encodes CASSAPLPSSYNEQFF.

This clone showed up just a few times. The CDR3 region has the DNA TGTGCCAGCAGCCAAGAACTACCCCGGAGAGAGCAGTTCTTC. It encodes CASSQELPRREQFF. The chain uses TRBV4-2 and TRBJ2-1; no firm D call. CDR3 length equals 14 residues. Germline V gives CDR1 LGHNA, CDR2 YNFKEQ. Trimming pared 0 bases from V and 10 bases from J, leaving 13 bases between.

This clone was recorded a few times. This sequence joins TRBV30 and TRBJ2-7; 7 nucleotides align to TRBD1. Germline lookup yields CDR1 GTSNPN and CDR2 SVGIG (reference sequence). The J segment lost 13 bases and the V segment lost 3 bases, leaving 18 bases of the junction unmatched. The CDR3 spans 14 residues. DNA for the CDR3: TGTGCCTGGAGGGGGGACCGGACAGGCTGGGCGTTTTACTTC. It is translated as CAWRGDRTGWAFYF.

The rearrangement joins TRBV6-2 or TRBV6-3 to TRBJ1-1; a weak D match, TRBD1 (5 bases). Trimming removed 4 bases from V and 3 bases from J, with 15 bases in between. Germline loops: CDR1 MNHEY, CDR2 SVGEGT. The CDR3 sequence is 15 residues long. CDR3 coding DNA: TGTGCCAGCAGTTCCCCAATAGGGGTTTACACTGAAGCTTTCTTT. Translation gives CASSSPIGVYTEAFF.

This clone has more than one count but fewer than ten. The genes are TRBV3-1 (or the pseudogene TRBV3-2) and TRBJ2-1; D gene unclear. V lost 1 base, J lost 6 bases, and 4 bases lay in between. In germline, CDR1 is LGHDT, CDR2 YNNKEL (reference sequence). The CDR3 is 12 amino acids. CDR3 sequence reads: CASSQVGNEQFF. CDR3 bases: TGTGCCAGCAGCCAAGTCGGCAATGAGCAGTTCTTC.

The table lists this clone with a few counts. The V call is TRBV2, the J call TRBJ2-2, with 9 bases that match TRBD2. V shed 10 bases, J shed 4 bases, and the junction held 13 bases outside the gene matches. Germline-derived CDR1 and CDR2 are SNHLY and FYNNEI. This CDR3 spans 16 amino acids. In DNA form, the CDR3 reads TGTGCCACCGGTGGTAGCGGGAGAGGTGGCACCGGGGAGCTGTTTTTT. Translated: CATGGSGRGGTGELFF. Full variable domain (rest looked up from reference TRBV2 and TRBJ2-2): EPEVTQTPSHQVTQMGQEVILRCVPISNHLYFYWYRQILGQKVEFLVSFYNNEISEKSEIFDDQFSVERPDGSNFTLKIRSTKLEDSAMYFCATGGSGRGGTGELFFGEGSRLTVL.

This chain joins TRBV25-1 and TRBJ1-6; maybe TRBD1 (6 bases). This CDR3 has 13 residues. Germline V CDR1 and CDR2: MGHDK, SYGVNS. Trimming cost V 4 bases and J 9 bases, with 10 bases left between them. In DNA, the CDR3 is TGTGCCAGCAGTGCCCAGGACAGTTCACCCCTCCACTTT. It codes for CASSAQDSSPLHF.

This rearrangement joins TRBV5-6 to TRBJ2-6, with 9 bases lining up with TRBD1. Germline CDR1 SGHDT, CDR2 YYEEEE. The CDR3 length is 18 residues. The ends lost 2 bases at V and 4 bases at J; junction bases unmatched: 10. In DNA form, the CDR3 reads TGTGCCAGCAGCTTACCGGGACAGGGAAGGTCAGGGGCCAACGTCCTGACTTTC. This translates into CASSLPGQGRSGANVLTF. The complete variable domain, with remaining parts taken from reference TRBV5-6 and TRBJ2-6, reads DAGVTQSPTHLIKTRGQQVTLRCSPKSGHDTVSWYQQALGQGPQFIFQYYEEEERQRGNFPDRFSGHQFPNYSSELNVNALLLGDSALYLCASSLPGQGRSGANVLTFGAGSRLTVL.

This chain connects TRBV10-3 to TRBJ2-7, with 9 bases that match TRBD1. This CDR3 has 15 residues. After removal of 2 bases from V and 3 bases from J, the junction contained 5 bases not matched to a gene. CDR1 and CDR2 from the germline V gene are ENHRY and SYGVKD. The CDR3 region has the DNA TGTGCCATCAGTGAGGGGACAGGGAAGATCTACGAGCAGTACTTC. This codes for CAISEGTGKIYEQYF.

The chain employs TRBV7-2 and TRBJ1-1, with 9 bases identical to TRBD1. Germline CDR1 SGHTA, CDR2 FQGNSA. The V gene end was trimmed by 5 bases and the J gene end by 1 base; junction bases not matched to a gene: 8. The CDR3 has 16 residues. This CDR3 reads CASSPGQGKTNTEAFF. The CDR3, as DNA: TGTGCCAGCAGCCCCGGACAGGGGAAGACGAACACTGAAGCTTTCTTT. Variable domain in full (rest from reference TRBV7-2 and TRBJ1-1): GAGVSQSPSNKVTEKGKDVELRCDPISGHTALYWYRQSLGQGLEFLIYFQGNSAPDKSGLPSDRFSAERTGGSVSTLTIQRTQQEDSAVYLCASSPGQGKTNTEAFFGQGTRLTVV.

This clone was recorded a few times. This chain joins TRBV25-1 and TRBJ1-2; no reliable D call. The CDR3 has 13 residues. Germline V gene sequence: CDR1 MGHDK, CDR2 SYGVNS. V shed 2 bases and J shed 8 bases, with 12 bases lying between them. CDR3 bases: TGTGCCAGCAGTGAACGACATTTGGGCGGCTACACCTTC. Translated: CASSERHLGGYTF.

The rearrangement links TRBV2 to TRBJ1-1, with 7 nucleotides matching TRBD1. V shed 2 bases, J shed 2 bases, and the junction held 2 bases outside the gene matches. Per germline, CDR1 SNHLY and CDR2 FYNNEI. The CDR3 totals 14 residues. As DNA, the CDR3 is TGTGCCAGCAGTGAACGACAGGGAAACACTGAAGCTTTCTTT. Its protein product is CASSERQGNTEAFF.

The chain couples TRBV7-7 to TRBJ2-1, with D perhaps matching TRBD2 (6 bases). The CDR3 is made up of 14 amino acids. V was shortened by 2 bases and J by 8 bases, with 13 bases between the two germline ends. The germline V gene has CDR1 SSHAT and CDR2 FNYEAQ (reference sequence). The CDR3 is CASSLNPGVDEQFF. The CDR3, as DNA: TGTGCCAGCAGCTTAAATCCGGGGGTGGATGAGCAGTTCTTC.

This clone has just one count. This sample includes further DNA sequences coding for the same CDR3. The chain links TRBV6-5 to TRBJ2-7, with D perhaps matching TRBD1 (6 bases). V was trimmed by 6 bases and J by 0 bases, leaving 15 bases between them. Germline V CDR1 and CDR2: MNHEY, SVGAGI. CDR3 length: 15 residues. The DNA of the CDR3 is TGTGCCAGCAGGAGCCCGGGACAAAGCTCCTACGAGCAGTACTTC. Its translation: CASRSPGQSSYEQYF.

The rearrangement joins TRBV19 to TRBJ2-7, with D possibly matching TRBD1 (6 bases). V shed 3 bases and J shed 3 bases, with 15 bases lying between them. Germline CDR1 and CDR2: LNHDA and SQIVND (reference sequence). The CDR3 totals 15 residues. This chain's CDR3 is CASSIARTVGYEQYF. In DNA form, the CDR3 reads TGTGCCAGTAGTATCGCCCGGACAGTAGGCTACGAGCAGTACTTC.

The rearrangement links TRBV6-6 to TRBJ1-6; 9 bases match TRBD1. V shed 6 bases and J 9 bases; nucleotides not matched to a gene: 9. This CDR3 spans 15 amino acids. Germline values: CDR1 MNHNY, CDR2 SVGAGI (reference sequence). The CDR3 protein is CASRGRDRDGSPLHF. The DNA for the CDR3 is TGTGCCAGCAGGGGGCGGGACAGGGACGGTTCACCCCTCCACTTT.

This clone was seen repeatedly, ten times or more. V and J are TRBV6-4 and TRBJ2-1; 11 positions agree with TRBD2. V lost 2 bases and J lost 6; bases outside the gene matches: 3. This CDR3 contains 15 residues. Germline CDR1 reads MRHNA; CDR2 reads SNTAGT. The CDR3 here is CASSDTTSGGNEQFF. Written as DNA, the CDR3 is TGTGCCAGCAGTGACACAACTAGCGGGGGCAATGAGCAGTTCTTC.

This clone has a single count. The chain couples TRBV6-5 to TRBJ2-1; 7 bases are shared with TRBD2. CDR3 size: 16 residues. J was trimmed by 0 bases and V by 0 bases; bases with no gene match: 2. CDR1 is MNHEY, CDR2 SVGAGI, per germline. For the CDR3, the DNA is TGTGCCAGCAGTTACTCGGGGGAGGGCTCCTACAATGAGCAGTTCTTC. This gives the protein CASSYSGEGSYNEQFF.